Listed below are T cell receptor beta chains from one sample, sequenced in a study of neurological immune-mediated disorders. TCRdb analysed the 5' RACE reads with MiXCR anew, one entry per CDR3 protein. The sample has tens of thousands of distinct CDR3 sequences, under 5% seen once. The sample comprised PBMCs. These receptors were obtained from a man in his thirties or forties with multiple sclerosis. CDR3s leave out the opening cysteine and the closing phenylalanine or tryptophan.

v_call cdr3_aa
TRBV25-1 ASSAGQTPSNYGYT
TRBV5-1 ASSLAPGDTEAF
TRBV15 ATSKGSTDTQY
TRBV5-1 ASSLDQGSINEQF
TRBV7-2 ASSLQRTYNEQF
TRBV7-9 ASSLAVYGYT
TRBV9 ASSSGQGVRDTQY
TRBV12-3/TRBV12-4 ASSLMGEKLF
TRBV6-9 EGGQDTGELF
TRBV4-2 ASSQDRGVNTEAF
TRBV5-6 ASSFRGRTDLEQF
TRBV5-1 ASRSGDARDRRYGYT
TRBV20-1 SARPTSGGGNEQF
TRBV20-1 SASYGSPSHTEAF
TRBV5-1 ASSLAPTKSDTQY
TRBV2 ASSEGAGTEAF
TRBV5-1 ASSLTTNYGYT
TRBV5-1 ASSLEAGVNTEAF
TRBV5-1 ASRRRTGGLGNTEAF
TRBV29-1 SVEQNYGYT
TRBV12-3/TRBV12-4 ASSLTTALTGELF
TRBV5-6 ASSLRGELF
TRBV5-1 ASSFQLLTGVNEQF
TRBV5-1 ASSQQGSYNEQF
TRBV5-1 ASSGTGASNTEAF
TRBV3-1 ASSKTDAGDTQY
TRBV5-1 ASSPLGGGAGELF
TRBV2 ASDGGRAF
TRBV20-1 SARDFKLAGVTDTQY
TRBV3-1 ASSLWEGQTEAF
TRBV25-1 ASSEMGPNYGYT
TRBV5-1 ASRQPGTTYEQY
TRBV12-3/TRBV12-4 ASSLKGTYNEQF
TRBV5-6 ASSLDNNEQF
TRBV7-3 ASSNGQGDALTEAF
TRBV6-1 ASKERNYGYT
TRBV5-1 ASSSTGFTGELF
TRBV5-6 ASSLGTGRETQY